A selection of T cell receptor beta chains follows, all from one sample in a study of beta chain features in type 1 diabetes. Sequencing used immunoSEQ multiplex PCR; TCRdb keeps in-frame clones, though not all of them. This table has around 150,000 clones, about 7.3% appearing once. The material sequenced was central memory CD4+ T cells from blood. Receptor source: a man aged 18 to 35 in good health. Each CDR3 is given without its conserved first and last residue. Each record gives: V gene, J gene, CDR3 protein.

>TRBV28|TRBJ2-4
ASSTLGLAGGNRIQY
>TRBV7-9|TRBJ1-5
ASSHLTGDQPQH
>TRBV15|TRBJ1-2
ATSRGGDSNYGYT
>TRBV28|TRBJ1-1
ASSYLGGAGYTEAF
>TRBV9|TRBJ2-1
ASSVRAGATDNEQF
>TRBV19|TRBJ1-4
AAGEEKLF
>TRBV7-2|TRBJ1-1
ASSLDVGANTEAF
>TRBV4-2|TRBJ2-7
ASSAAAAGYEQY
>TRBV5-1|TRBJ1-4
ASSPRSTNEKLF
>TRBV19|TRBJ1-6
ASMDWGRGSNSPLH
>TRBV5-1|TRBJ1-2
ASSDQGSYGYT
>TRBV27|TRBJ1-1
ASSFDKNTEAF
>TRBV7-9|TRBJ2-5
ASSFSAGAREAQY
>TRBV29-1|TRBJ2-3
SVEGGDRAGTDTQY
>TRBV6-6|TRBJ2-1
ASSPGTSVYNEQF
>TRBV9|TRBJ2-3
ASSRQGGALVDTQY
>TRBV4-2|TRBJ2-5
ASSPPGLQETQY
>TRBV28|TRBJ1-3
ASSLTGGAYTIY
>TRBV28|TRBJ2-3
ASSLDRGREDTQY
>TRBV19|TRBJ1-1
ASLSQGKRTEAF
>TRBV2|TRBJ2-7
ASKLTTSGYEQY
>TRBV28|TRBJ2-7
ASRDEGTGYIHEQY
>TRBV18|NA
ASSPSVQGQGAEQY
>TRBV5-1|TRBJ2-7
ASSEGTSGSYEQY
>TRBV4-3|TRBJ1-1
ASSQGVGQSNTEAF
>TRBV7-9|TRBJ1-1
ASSLERSTLKAEAF
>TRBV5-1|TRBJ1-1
ASSLARLSGGVEAF
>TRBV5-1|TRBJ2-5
ASSPIGREGRETQY
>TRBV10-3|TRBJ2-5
AISERTKETQY
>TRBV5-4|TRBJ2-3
ASSRDTDTQY
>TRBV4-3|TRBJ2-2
ASSHLGGGRSTGELF
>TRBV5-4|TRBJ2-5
ASSPREAGGLGGAQY
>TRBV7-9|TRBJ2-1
ASSLKRAPWGEQF
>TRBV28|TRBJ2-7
ASSARYSYEQY
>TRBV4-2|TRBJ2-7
ASSPRDGSSYEQY
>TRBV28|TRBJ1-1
ATINRGLAGAF
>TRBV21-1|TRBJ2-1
ASSKPRQF
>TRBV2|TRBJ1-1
ASSEARQGEAF
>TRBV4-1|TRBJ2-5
ASSQPGQRRTQY
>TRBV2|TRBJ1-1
ASGTALGNTEAF
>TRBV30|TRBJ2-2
AWRSGLSGELF
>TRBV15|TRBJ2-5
ATTTQGGETQY
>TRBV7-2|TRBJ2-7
ASSRQELYEQY
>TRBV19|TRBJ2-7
ASSIGSSGYEQY
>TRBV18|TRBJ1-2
ASSPGTVSWGYT
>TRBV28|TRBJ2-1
ASSSGLAGVNEQF
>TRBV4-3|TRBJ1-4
ASSQERYGQKSEKLF
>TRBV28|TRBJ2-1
ASSRLARDNEQF
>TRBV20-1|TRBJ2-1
SALRGNEQF
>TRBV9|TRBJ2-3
ASSVATGTTDTQY